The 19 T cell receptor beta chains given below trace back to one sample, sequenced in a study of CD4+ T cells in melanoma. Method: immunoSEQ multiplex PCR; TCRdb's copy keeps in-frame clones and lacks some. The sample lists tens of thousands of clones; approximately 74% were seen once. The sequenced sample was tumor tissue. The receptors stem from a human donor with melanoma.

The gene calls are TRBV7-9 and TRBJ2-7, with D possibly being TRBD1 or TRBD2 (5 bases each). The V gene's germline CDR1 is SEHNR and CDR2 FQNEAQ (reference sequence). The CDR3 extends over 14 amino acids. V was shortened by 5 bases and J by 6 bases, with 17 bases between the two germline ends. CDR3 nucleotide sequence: TGTGCCAGCAGCCTAGTTGCGCTCGGGACCGAGCAGTACTTC. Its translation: CASSLVALGTEQYF. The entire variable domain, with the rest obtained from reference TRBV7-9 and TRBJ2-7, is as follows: DTGVSQNPRHKITKRGQNVTFRCDPISEHNRLYWYRQTLGQGPEFLTYFQNEAQLEKSRLLSDRFSAERPKGSFSTLEIQRTEQGDSAMYLCASSLVALGTEQYFGPGTRLTVT.

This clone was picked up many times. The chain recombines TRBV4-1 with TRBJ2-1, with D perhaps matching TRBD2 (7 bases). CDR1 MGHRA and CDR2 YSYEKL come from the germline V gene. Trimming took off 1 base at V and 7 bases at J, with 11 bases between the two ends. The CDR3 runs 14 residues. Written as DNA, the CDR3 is TGCGCCAGCAGCCAAGGGGGGGGCCGAAATGAGCAGTTCTTC. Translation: CASSQGGGRNEQFF.

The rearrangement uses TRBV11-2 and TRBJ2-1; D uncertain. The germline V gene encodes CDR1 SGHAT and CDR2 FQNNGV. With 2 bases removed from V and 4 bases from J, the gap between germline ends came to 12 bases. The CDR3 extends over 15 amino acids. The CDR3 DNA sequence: TGTGCCAGCAGCTTAACTCACGGCCAGTACAATGAGCAGTTCTTC. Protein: CASSLTHGQYNEQFF.

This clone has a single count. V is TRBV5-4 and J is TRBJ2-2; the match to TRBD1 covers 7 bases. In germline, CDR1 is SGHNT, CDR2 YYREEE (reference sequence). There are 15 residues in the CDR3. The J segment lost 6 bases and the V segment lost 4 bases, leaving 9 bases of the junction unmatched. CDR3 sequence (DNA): TGTGCCAGCAGCCTACAGGGGTTTAAGGCCGGGGAGCTGTTTTTT. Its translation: CASSLQGFKAGELFF.

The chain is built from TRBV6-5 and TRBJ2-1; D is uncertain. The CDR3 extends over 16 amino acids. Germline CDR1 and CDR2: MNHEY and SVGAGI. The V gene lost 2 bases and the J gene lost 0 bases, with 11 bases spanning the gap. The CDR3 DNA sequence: TGTGCCAGCAGTTACCGTTGGTCCGACTCCTACAATGAGCAGTTCTTC. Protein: CASSYRWSDSYNEQFF.

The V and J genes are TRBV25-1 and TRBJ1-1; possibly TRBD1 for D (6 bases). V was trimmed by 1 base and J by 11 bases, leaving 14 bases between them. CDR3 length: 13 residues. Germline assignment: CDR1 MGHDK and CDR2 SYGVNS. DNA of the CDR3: TGTGCCAGCAGTGAATCAGCAGGGGCCCATGCTTTCTTT. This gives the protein CASSESAGAHAFF.

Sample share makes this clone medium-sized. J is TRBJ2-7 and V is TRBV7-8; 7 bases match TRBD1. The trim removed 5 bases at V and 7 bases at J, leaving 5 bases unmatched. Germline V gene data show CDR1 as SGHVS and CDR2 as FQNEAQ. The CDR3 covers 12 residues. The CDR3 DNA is TGTGCCAGCAGCATTGGGACAGAGGAGCAGTACTTC. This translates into CASSIGTEEQYF.

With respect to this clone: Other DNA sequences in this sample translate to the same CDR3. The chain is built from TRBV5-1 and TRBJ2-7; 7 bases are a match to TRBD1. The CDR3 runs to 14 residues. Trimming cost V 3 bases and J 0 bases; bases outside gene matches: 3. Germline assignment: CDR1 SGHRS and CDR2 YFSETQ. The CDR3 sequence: CASSSGTASYEQYF. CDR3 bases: TGCGCCAGCAGCTCTGGGACAGCCTCCTACGAGCAGTACTTC. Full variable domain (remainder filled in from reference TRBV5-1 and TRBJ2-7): KAGVTQTPRYLIKTRGQQVTLSCSPISGHRSVSWYQQTPGQGLQFLFEYFSETQRNKGNFPGRFSGRQFSNSRSEMNVSTLELGDSALYLCASSSGTASYEQYFGPGTRLTVT.

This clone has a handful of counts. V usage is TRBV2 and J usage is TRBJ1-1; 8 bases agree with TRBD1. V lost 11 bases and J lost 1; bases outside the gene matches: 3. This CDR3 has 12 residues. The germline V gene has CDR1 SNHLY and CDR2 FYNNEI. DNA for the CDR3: TGTGCCGGAGGGACAGGGAACACTGAAGCTTTCTTT. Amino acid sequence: CAGGTGNTEAFF.

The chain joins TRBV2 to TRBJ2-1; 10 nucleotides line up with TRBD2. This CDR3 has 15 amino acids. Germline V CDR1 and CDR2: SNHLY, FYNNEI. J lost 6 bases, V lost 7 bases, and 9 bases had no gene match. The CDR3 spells CASKGTSGAPNEQFF. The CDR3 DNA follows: TGTGCCAGCAAGGGTACTAGCGGGGCACCCAATGAGCAGTTCTTC.

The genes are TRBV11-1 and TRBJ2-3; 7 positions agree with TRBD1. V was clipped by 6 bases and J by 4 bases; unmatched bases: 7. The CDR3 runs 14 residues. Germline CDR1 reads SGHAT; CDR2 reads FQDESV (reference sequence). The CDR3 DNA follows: TGTGCCAGCAGGTCCGAGGGGGCGGCAGATACGCAGTATTTT. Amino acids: CASRSEGAADTQYF.

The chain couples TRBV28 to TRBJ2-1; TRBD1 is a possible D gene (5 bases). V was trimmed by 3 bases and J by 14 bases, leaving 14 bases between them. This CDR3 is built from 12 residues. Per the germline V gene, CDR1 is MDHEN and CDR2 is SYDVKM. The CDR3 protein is CASSFFRESKFF. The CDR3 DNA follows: TGTGCCAGCAGTTTTTTCAGGGAAAGTAAGTTCTTC.

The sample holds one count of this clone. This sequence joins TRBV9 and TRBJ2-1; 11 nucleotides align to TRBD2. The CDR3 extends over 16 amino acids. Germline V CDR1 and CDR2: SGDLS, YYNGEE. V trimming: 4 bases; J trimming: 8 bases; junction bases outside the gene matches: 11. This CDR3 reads CASSSRLAGTLDEQFF. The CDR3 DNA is TGTGCCAGCAGCTCGAGACTAGCGGGGACCTTGGATGAGCAGTTCTTC.

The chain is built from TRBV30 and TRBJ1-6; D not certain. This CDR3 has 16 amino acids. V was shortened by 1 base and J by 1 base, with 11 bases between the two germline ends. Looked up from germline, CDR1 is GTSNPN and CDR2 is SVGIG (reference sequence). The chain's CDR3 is CAWSAYLSSYNSPLHF. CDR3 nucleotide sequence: TGTGCCTGGAGTGCCTACCTCAGTTCCTATAATTCACCCCTCCACTTT.

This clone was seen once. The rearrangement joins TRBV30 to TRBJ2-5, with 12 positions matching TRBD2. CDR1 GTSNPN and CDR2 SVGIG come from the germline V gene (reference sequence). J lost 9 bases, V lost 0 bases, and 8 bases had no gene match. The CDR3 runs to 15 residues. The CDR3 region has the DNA TGTGCCTGGAGTGTACTAGCGGGGGGACCGCGGGCCCAGTACTTC. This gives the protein CAWSVLAGGPRAQYF.

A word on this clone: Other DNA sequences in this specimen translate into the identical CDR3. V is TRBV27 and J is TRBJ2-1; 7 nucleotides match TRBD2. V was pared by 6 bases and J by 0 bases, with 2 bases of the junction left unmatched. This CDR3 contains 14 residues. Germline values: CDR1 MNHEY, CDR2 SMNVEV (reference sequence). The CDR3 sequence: CASSSGGSYNEQFF. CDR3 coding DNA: TGTGCCAGCAGCTCGGGGGGCTCCTACAATGAGCAGTTCTTC.

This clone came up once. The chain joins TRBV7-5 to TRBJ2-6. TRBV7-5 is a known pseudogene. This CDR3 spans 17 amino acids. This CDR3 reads CARSRGSRQSRANVLTF. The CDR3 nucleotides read TGTGCCAGAAGTCGAGGCAGTAGACAAAGTCGGGCCAACGTCCTGACTTTC.

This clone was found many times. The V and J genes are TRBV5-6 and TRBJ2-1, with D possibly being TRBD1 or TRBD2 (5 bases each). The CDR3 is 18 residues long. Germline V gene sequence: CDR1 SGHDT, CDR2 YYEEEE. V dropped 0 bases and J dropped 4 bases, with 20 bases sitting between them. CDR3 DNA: TGTGCCAGCAGCTTGGGAGGTGGGGGTCGACTGATTTACAATGAGCAGTTCTTC. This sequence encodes CASSLGGGGRLIYNEQFF.

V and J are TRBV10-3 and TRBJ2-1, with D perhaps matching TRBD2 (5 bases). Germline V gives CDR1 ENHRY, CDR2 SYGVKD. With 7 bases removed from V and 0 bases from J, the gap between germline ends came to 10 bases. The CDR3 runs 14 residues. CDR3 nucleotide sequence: TGTGCCATCAAGAGGGAGATCTCCTACAATGAGCAGTTCTTC. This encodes CAIKREISYNEQFF.